The clone carrying this T cell receptor beta chain has a single count. This sample stems from a study of blood T cell repertoires in COVID-19. Study at large: The United States, Italy and Spain were the sources of the acute and convalescent COVID-19 samples. The analysed material was cDNA or gDNA that came from T cells, B-cell-depleted T cells, or PBMCs.

The germline gives CDR1 DFQATT, CDR2 SNEGSKA (reference sequence). V gave up 0 bases and J gave up 7 bases, with 6 bases separating them. The CDR3 is made up of 11 amino acids. Per the authors' pipeline: Reference gene primer amplification gave estimated nucleated cell counts. Generated by immunoSEQ multiplex PCR, the TCRdb table keeps only in-frame clones and is missing some. The V and J calls and clone size were taken over from that table, and D and trimming were inferred from the DNA. In the table there are about 200,000 clones, under 95% of which are singletons. The source of this sequence is a man under 40 with acute or convalescent COVID-19. Sequencing used peripheral blood. This sequence joins TRBV20-1 and TRBJ1-1; D is possibly TRBD1 (5 bases). In DNA form, the CDR3 reads TGCAGTGCTAGAGAGGGGGGTGAAGCTTTCTTT. Residues: CSAREGGEAFF.